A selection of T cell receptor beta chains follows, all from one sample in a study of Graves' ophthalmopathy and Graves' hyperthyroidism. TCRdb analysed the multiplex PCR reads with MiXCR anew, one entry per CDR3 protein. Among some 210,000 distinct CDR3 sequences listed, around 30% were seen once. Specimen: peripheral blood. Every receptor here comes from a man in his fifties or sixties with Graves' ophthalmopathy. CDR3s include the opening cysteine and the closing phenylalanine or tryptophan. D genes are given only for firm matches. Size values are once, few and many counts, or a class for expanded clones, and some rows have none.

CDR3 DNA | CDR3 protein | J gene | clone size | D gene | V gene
TGTGCCAGCAGTCAGTTACAGGGGAAGAATCAGCCCCAGCATTTT | CASSQLQGKNQPQHF | TRBJ1-5 | many | TRBD1 | TRBV6-5
TGTGCCAGCTCACCACGACCGGATAACAGTGGGGAGCAGTACTTC | CASSPRPDNSGEQYF | TRBJ2-7 | many | - | TRBV18
TGTGCCAGCAGTTACTCAAGGGACAGGGGGCCCCAGCAGTACTTC | CASSYSRDRGPQQYF | TRBJ2-7 | many | TRBD1 | TRBV6-5
TGTGCCAGCAGTCCCCGGGACGACTCCTACGAGCAGTACTTC | CASSPRDDSYEQYF | TRBJ2-7 | - | - | TRBV6-2/TRBV6-3
TGTGCCAGCAGGGACGTAGGGACAGGGGGCGAGCAGTACTTC | CASRDVGTGGEQYF | TRBJ2-7 | many | TRBD1 | TRBV6-1
TGTGCCAGCAGCCCCCGTAATCAGCCCCAGCATTTT | CASSPRNQPQHF | TRBJ1-5 | many | - | TRBV7-2
TGTGCCAGCAGGGCGGCGAGGTACGAGCAGTACTTC | CASRAARYEQYF | TRBJ2-7 | - | - | TRBV12-3/TRBV12-4
TGTGCCAGCAGCTTGACAGGGGTCGTGGGTGAAGCTTTCTTT | CASSLTGVVGEAFF | TRBJ1-1 | many | TRBD1 | TRBV7-3
TGTGCCAGCAGACTGGGGGGCACCGGGACCCTCGGGACCGGGGAGCTGTTTTTT | CASRLGGTGTLGTGELFF | TRBJ2-2 | many | - | TRBV28
TGTGCCAGCAGTTATTCAACCGGGACGTTAACCTACGAGCAGTACTTC | CASSYSTGTLTYEQYF | TRBJ2-7 | many | - | TRBV6-6
TGTGCCACCAGTGAGATTGGGACAGGTTCCGGGGAGCTGTTTTTT | CATSEIGTGSGELFF | TRBJ2-2 | many | TRBD1 | TRBV24-1
TGTGCCTGGAGTGTGGGACTTCGCTACGAGCAGTACTTC | CAWSVGLRYEQYF | TRBJ2-7 | many | - | TRBV30
TGTGCCAGCAACCCGGACAGAACGGGCGAGCAGTACTTC | CASNPDRTGEQYF | TRBJ2-7 | - | - | TRBV6-1